These 6 T cell receptor beta chains came from one sample sequenced in a study of shared clonotypes between healthy human individuals. Data came from immunoSEQ multiplex PCR; TCRdb stores just in-frame clones and leaves some out. The table has millions of clones, roughly 91% seen once. It was CD45RO-negative cells, positively selected for CCR7, that made up naive CD8 cells, with terminally differentiated effector memory CD45RA+ cells excluded. The sequenced sample was naive CD8+ T cells from PBMCs. The receptors were sampled from a man in his late teens or twenties in good health. Some clones in this sample may be carry-over from other donors' samples.

This chain joins TRBV27 and TRBJ1-1, with 8 bases identical to TRBD1. Germline V gene data show CDR1 as MNHEY and CDR2 as SMNVEV (reference sequence). The ends lost 8 bases at V and 4 bases at J; junction bases unmatched: 0. This CDR3 spans 11 amino acids. The DNA of the CDR3 is TGTGCCAGCGGACAGGGCACTGAAGCTTTCTTT. Protein: CASGQGTEAFF.

The chain links TRBV6-1 to TRBJ2-7; D might be TRBD2 (5 bases). Trimming removed 7 bases at V and 2 bases at J, with 12 bases between. Germline-derived CDR1 and CDR2 are MNHNS and SASEGT. The length of the CDR3 is 13 residues. The CDR3 bases are TGTGCCAGCACCCCCGGGGTCCCCTACGAGCAGTACTTC. As protein: CASTPGVPYEQYF.

The gene calls are TRBV10-3 and TRBJ2-5; no reliable D call. CDR3 length: 14 amino acids. Trimming took 0 bases from V and 4 from J, leaving 9 bases between them. The germline V gene has CDR1 ENHRY and CDR2 SYGVKD. The CDR3 region has the DNA TGTGCCATCAGTGAGTCCCCGTGGGGAGAGACCCAGTACTTC. This gives the protein CAISESPWGETQYF.

The DNA for the CDR3 is TGTGCCAGTAGTTCCTATATGAACACTGAAGCTTTCTTT. It yields the protein CASSSYMNTEAFF. The chain recombines TRBV19 with TRBJ1-1; D unresolved. V gave up 5 bases and J gave up 0 bases, with 7 bases separating them. CDR1 and CDR2 from the germline V gene are LNHDA and SQIVND (reference sequence). The CDR3 sequence is 13 residues long.

The V call is TRBV12-5, the J call TRBJ2-3, with 12 bases identical to TRBD2. This CDR3 spans 16 amino acids. Germline trimming cut 4 bases from V and 1 base from J; bases unmatched to any gene: 3. Looked up from germline, CDR1 is LGHNT and CDR2 is FRNRAP. CDR3 sequence (DNA): TGTGCTAGTGGTTCAGGACTAGCGGGACGCACAGATACGCAGTATTTT. It translates to CASGSGLAGRTDTQYF.

The chain employs TRBV5-4 and TRBJ2-3; TRBD2 might be the D (5 bases). The CDR3 consists of 17 residues. Germline CDR1 SGHNT, CDR2 YYREEE (reference sequence). The V gene lost 2 bases and the J gene lost 1 base, with 17 bases spanning the gap. CDR3 nucleotide sequence: TGTGCCAGCAGCTTCTCTCCAGCGGAAAGGGGCACAGATACGCAGTATTTT. Protein product: CASSFSPAERGTDTQYF.